Listed below are T cell receptor beta chains from one sample, sequenced in a study of blood T cell repertoires in COVID-19. Clones were read by immunoSEQ multiplex PCR, and TCRdb kept only the in-frame ones, dropping some. This sample yields under 250,000 clones, of which more than 70% are seen a single time; roughly 12% belongs to the top ten. The source material was peripheral blood. The receptors come from a man at least 80 years old with acute or convalescent COVID-19. The CDR3 runs from the conserved cysteine through the conserved F or W. D genes are given only for firm matches. Clone size is given for some rows only: seen once, a few or many times, or a class if the clone is expanded.

d_call clone_size j_call v_call cdr3_aa cdr3_nt
TRBD2 NA TRBJ2-2 TRBV19 CASSILAVNTGELFF TGTGCCAGTAGTATTCTAGCGGTAAACACCGGGGAGCTGTTTTTT
NA NA TRBJ1-2 TRBV10-3 CAAAHTAETNYGYTF TGTGCCGCCGCCCATACAGCTGAAACTAACTATGGCTACACCTTC
TRBD2 NA TRBJ2-3 TRBV5-1 CASSSTTSGREGARGTDTQYF TGCGCCAGCAGCTCTACAACTTCCGGGAGGGAGGGCGCTCGGGGCACAGATACGCAGTATTTT
NA NA TRBJ2-2 TRBV18 CASSPQRQGELFF TGTGCCAGCTCACCACAACGACAGGGGGAGCTGTTTTTT
NA NA TRBJ1-2 TRBV5-1 CASSLEPIYGYTF TGCGCCAGCAGCTTGGAGCCGATCTATGGCTACACCTTC
TRBD2 NA TRBJ2-3 TRBV28 CASNSGRAWDTQYF TGTGCCAGCAATAGCGGGAGGGCCTGGGATACGCAGTATTTT
NA NA TRBJ1-2 TRBV6-5 CASVAGVGGYTF TGTGCCAGCGTCGCAGGGGTGGGAGGCTACACCTTC
NA few TRBJ2-3 TRBV7-2 CASSKGGGDTQYF TGTGCCAGCAGCAAGGGGGGGGGAGATACGCAGTATTTT
NA NA TRBJ2-3 TRBV5-1 CASSLSGYGTQYF TGCGCCAGCAGCTTGAGCGGGTATGGTACGCAGTATTTT
TRBD1 NA TRBJ1-2 TRBV27 CASSVTGGHGYTF TGTGCCAGCAGTGTGACAGGGGGCCATGGCTACACCTTC
NA NA TRBJ1-6 TRBV5-6 CASSLAGNSPLHF TGTGCCAGCAGCTTGGCGGGTAATTCACCCCTCCACTTT
NA NA TRBJ1-5 TRBV9 CASSVGEGRQPQHF TGTGCCAGCAGCGTAGGTGAGGGTCGTCAGCCCCAGCATTTT
NA NA TRBJ1-5 TRBV3-1/TRBV3-2 CASSQARQRSQPQHF TGTGCCAGCAGCCAGGCCCGACAGAGGTCTCAGCCCCAGCATTTT
NA NA TRBJ1-2 TRBV28 CASSLGGRNGYTF TGTGCCAGCAGTTTAGGGGGCCGGAATGGCTACACCTTC
TRBD1 NA TRBJ2-2 TRBV29-1 CSIQGKENTGELFF TGCAGCATACAGGGGAAAGAGAACACCGGGGAGCTGTTTTTT
TRBD1 NA TRBJ2-3 TRBV3-1/TRBV3-2 CASSQEWRQGGTDTQYF TGTGCCAGCAGCCAAGAATGGAGACAGGGTGGCACAGATACGCAGTATTTT
TRBD2 NA TRBJ2-7 TRBV7-9 CASSLVGREGGEQYF TGTGCCAGCAGCTTAGTAGGAAGGGAGGGCGGAGAGCAGTACTTC
NA NA TRBJ2-7 TRBV6-5 CATDSYEQYF TGTGCCACTGACTCGTACGAGCAGTACTTC
TRBD1 NA TRBJ2-3 TRBV6-2/TRBV6-3 CASSSTLGQGLSTDTQYF TGTGCCAGCAGCTCGACATTAGGACAGGGTCTTAGCACAGATACGCAGTATTTT
NA NA TRBJ1-1 TRBV5-4 CASSLSHKNTEAFF TGTGCCAGCAGCTTGTCACACAAGAACACTGAAGCTTTCTTT
TRBD1 NA TRBJ1-5 TRBV6-1 CASSANGQGGNQPQHF TGTGCCAGCAGTGCAAACGGACAGGGGGGTAATCAGCCCCAGCATTTT
NA NA TRBJ2-2 TRBV11-2 CASSPRSPSNAGELFF TGTGCCAGCAGCCCCCGTAGCCCCTCGAACGCCGGGGAGCTGTTTTTT
NA NA TRBJ2-3 TRBV7-2 CASSSPLGAGRLDTQYF TGTGCCAGCAGCTCACCTCTAGGAGCGGGCAGGCTAGATACGCAGTATTTT
NA NA TRBJ2-5 TRBV5-1 CASSLTGTQETQYF TGCGCCAGCAGCTTGACAGGGACCCAAGAGACCCAGTACTTC
NA once TRBJ1-5 TRBV11-2 CASSLDRNQPQHF TGTGCCAGCAGCTTAGACAGAAATCAGCCCCAGCATTTT
NA NA TRBJ2-5 TRBV5-4 CASSLTDQETQYF TGTGCCAGCAGCTTGACAGACCAAGAGACCCAGTACTTC
NA NA TRBJ2-1 TRBV6-2/TRBV6-3 CASSLVTYNEQFF TGTGCCAGCAGCCTAGTAACCTACAATGAGCAGTTCTTC
NA NA TRBJ2-2 TRBV6-1 CASSEWFSAVPNTGELFF TGTGCCAGCAGTGAATGGTTCTCAGCGGTCCCGAACACCGGGGAGCTGTTTTTT
TRBD1 NA TRBJ2-3 TRBV7-6 CASSSTGTGSDTQYF TGTGCCAGCAGCTCTACTGGGACAGGTTCAGATACGCAGTATTTT
NA NA TRBJ1-5 TRBV19 CASSLRGGQPQHF TGTGCCAGTAGCCTAAGGGGCGGCCAGCCCCAGCATTTT
NA few TRBJ1-6 TRBV2 CASSDRGVNSPLHF TGTGCCAGCAGTGACAGGGGTGTCAATTCACCCCTCCACTTT
NA NA TRBJ1-5 TRBV28 CASSLGGQSQPQHF TGTGCCAGCAGTTTAGGTGGACAGAGCCAGCCCCAGCATTTT
NA few TRBJ1-5 TRBV29-1 CSVAAGINQPQHF TGCAGCGTTGCTGCGGGGATCAATCAGCCCCAGCATTTT
NA NA TRBJ2-7 TRBV2 CASRGRQDLKNEQYF TGTGCCAGCAGGGGAAGACAGGATCTAAAAAACGAGCAGTACTTC
TRBD1 NA TRBJ1-1 TRBV5-6 CASSLLGTGITEAFF TGTGCCAGCAGCTTGCTTGGGACAGGGATTACTGAAGCTTTCTTT
NA once TRBJ2-2 TRBV7-9 CASSWDTSTGELFF TGTGCCAGCAGCTGGGACACCTCCACCGGGGAGCTGTTTTTT
NA NA TRBJ1-2 TRBV7-9 CASSPDSFYGYTF TGTGCCAGCAGCCCGGACAGCTTCTATGGCTACACCTTC
NA NA TRBJ2-1 TRBV5-5 CASSLGQGLGSVEQFF TGTGCCAGCAGCTTGGGCCAGGGCCTGGGTTCTGTTGAGCAGTTCTTC
NA NA TRBJ2-1 TRBV5-5 CASSPPRDSYNEQFF TGTGCCAGCAGTCCCCCCCGGGACTCCTACAATGAGCAGTTCTTC
TRBD1 NA TRBJ1-1 TRBV6-2/TRBV6-3 CASSPQGAGNTEAFF TGTGCCAGCAGTCCCCAGGGGGCGGGGAACACTGAAGCTTTCTTT
NA NA TRBJ2-2 TRBV7-2 CASSTLLIAGELFF TGTGCCAGCAGCACCCTTCTTATAGCCGGGGAGCTGTTTTTT
TRBD1 NA TRBJ1-2 TRBV28 CASSLTTGGYGYTF TGTGCCAGCAGTTTAACGACAGGGGGCTATGGCTACACCTTC
NA NA TRBJ2-7 TRBV6-5 CASSSPPVYEQYF TGTGCCAGCAGTTCTCCCCCGGTGTACGAGCAGTACTTC
NA NA TRBJ1-2 TRBV4-2 CASSQDRSGADYGYTF TGTGCCAGCAGCCAAGACAGAAGCGGAGCGGACTATGGCTACACCTTC
NA NA TRBJ1-4 TRBV27 CASRSGGPEKLFF TGTGCCAGCCGATCGGGGGGGCCTGAAAAACTGTTTTTT
NA NA TRBJ2-1 TRBV24-1 CAAGGGSSYNEQFF TGCGCCGCCGGGGGTGGGAGCTCCTACAATGAGCAGTTCTTC
NA few TRBJ2-7 TRBV28 CASSPPRNSARLYEQYF TGTGCCAGCAGCCCCCCGCGGAATAGCGCGCGACTTTACGAGCAGTACTTC
NA NA TRBJ1-3 TRBV10-3 CAISERAGPGNTIYF TGTGCCATCAGTGAGAGAGCAGGGCCTGGAAACACCATATATTTT
TRBD1 NA TRBJ2-5 TRBV9 CASSVSRGRETQYF TGTGCCAGCAGCGTGAGCAGGGGGAGAGAGACCCAGTACTTC
TRBD1 once TRBJ1-6 TRBV19 CAGGTGNSPLHF TGTGCCGGTGGGACAGGGAACTCACCCCTCCACTTT
TRBD1 NA TRBJ2-2 TRBV15 CATSREGWGQSTGELFF TGTGCCACCAGCAGAGAGGGCTGGGGACAGAGCACCGGGGAGCTGTTTTTT
NA NA TRBJ1-2 TRBV21-1 CASSKGRQAYGYTF TGTGCCAGCAGCAAAGGTCGGCAGGCCTATGGCTACACCTTC